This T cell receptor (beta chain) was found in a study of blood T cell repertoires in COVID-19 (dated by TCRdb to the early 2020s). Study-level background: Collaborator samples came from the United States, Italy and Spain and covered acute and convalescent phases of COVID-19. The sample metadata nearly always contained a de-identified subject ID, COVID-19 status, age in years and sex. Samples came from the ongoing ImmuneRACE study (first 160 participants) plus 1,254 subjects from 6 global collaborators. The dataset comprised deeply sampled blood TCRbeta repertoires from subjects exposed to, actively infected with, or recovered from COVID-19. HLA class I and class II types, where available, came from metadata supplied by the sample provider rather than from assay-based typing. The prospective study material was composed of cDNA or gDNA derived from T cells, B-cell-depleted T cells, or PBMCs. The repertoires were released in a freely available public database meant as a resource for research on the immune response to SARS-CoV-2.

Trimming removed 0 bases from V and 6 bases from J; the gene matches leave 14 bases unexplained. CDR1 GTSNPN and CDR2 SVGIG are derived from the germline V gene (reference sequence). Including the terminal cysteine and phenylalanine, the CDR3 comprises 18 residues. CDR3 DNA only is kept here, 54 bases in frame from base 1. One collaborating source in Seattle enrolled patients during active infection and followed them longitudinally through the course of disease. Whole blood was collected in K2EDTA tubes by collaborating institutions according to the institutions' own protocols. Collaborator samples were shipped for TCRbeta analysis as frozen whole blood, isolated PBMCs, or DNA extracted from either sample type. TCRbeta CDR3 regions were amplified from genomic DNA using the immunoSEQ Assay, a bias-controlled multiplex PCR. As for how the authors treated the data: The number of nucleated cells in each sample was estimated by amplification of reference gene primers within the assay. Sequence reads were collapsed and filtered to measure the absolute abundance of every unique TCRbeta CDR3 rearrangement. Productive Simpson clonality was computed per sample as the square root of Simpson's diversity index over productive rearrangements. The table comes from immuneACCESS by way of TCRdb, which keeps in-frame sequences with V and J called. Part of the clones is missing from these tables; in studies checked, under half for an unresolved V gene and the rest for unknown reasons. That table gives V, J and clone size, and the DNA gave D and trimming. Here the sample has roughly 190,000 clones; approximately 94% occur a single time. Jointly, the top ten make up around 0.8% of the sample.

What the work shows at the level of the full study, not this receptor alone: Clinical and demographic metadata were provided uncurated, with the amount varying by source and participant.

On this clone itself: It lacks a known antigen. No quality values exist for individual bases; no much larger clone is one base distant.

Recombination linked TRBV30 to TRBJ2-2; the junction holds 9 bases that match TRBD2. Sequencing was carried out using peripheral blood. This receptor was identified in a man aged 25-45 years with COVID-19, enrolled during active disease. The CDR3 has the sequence CAWSVPGGGAFSAGELFF. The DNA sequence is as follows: TGTGCCTGGAGTGTACCAGGCGGGGGGGCCTTTAGTGCCGGGGAGCTGTTTTTT. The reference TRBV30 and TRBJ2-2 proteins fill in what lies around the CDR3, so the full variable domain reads SQTIHQWPATLVQPVGSPLSLECTVEGTSNPNLYWYRQAAGRGLQLLFYSVGIGQISSEVPQNLSASRPQDRQFILSSKKLLLSDSGFYLCAWSVPGGGAFSAGELFFGEGSRLTVL.